The 14 T cell receptor beta chains reported below all come from one sample, sequenced in a study of T cells in Graves' hyperthyroidism and ophthalmopathy. TCR beta CDR3 regions were amplified from RNA. The TCR CDR3 first-round RT-PCR relied on the HTBI primer set. TCRdb processed the multiplex PCR reads anew with MiXCR; each CDR3 protein has one entry. Of some 700,000 distinct CDR3 sequences detected, roughly a sixth appear once; the ten largest clones hold around 15%. The specimen sequenced was blood. The receptor set was obtained from a man in his fifties with Graves' hyperthyroidism.

The gene calls are TRBV20-1 and TRBJ2-1; D may be TRBD1 or TRBD2 (6 bases each). The CDR3 loop spans 14 amino acids. The ends were cut back, 0 bases at V and 2 bases at J, with 8 bases in the middle. The germline V gene has CDR1 DFQATT and CDR2 SNEGSKA (reference sequence). CDR3 sequence (DNA): TGCAGTGCTAGAGAGGGGGGCGCCTACAATGAGCAGTTCTTC. It translates to CSAREGGAYNEQFF.

This clonotype occurred a few times. This rearrangement joins TRBV27 to TRBJ2-1; 7 nucleotides line up with TRBD2. V shed 2 bases and J 7 bases; nucleotides not matched to a gene: 5. CDR1 and CDR2 from the germline V gene are MNHEY and SMNVEV (reference sequence). The CDR3 spans 14 residues. CDR3 in amino acids: CASSLTGGWNEQFF. The CDR3 DNA is TGTGCCAGCAGTTTAACGGGGGGTTGGAATGAGCAGTTCTTC.

This clonotype came up many times. The chain links TRBV2 to TRBJ2-7; D could derive from TRBD1 or TRBD2 (5 bases each). V shed 6 bases and J shed 5 bases, with 14 bases lying between them. Per germline, CDR1 SNHLY and CDR2 FYNNEI. This CDR3 comprises 13 residues. The CDR3 loop reads CASRYPGRHEQYF. Written as DNA, the CDR3 is TGTGCCAGCAGGTACCCGGGACGGCACGAGCAGTACTTC.

The sample holds many counts of this clonotype. At one boundary the junction diverges from the germline segment, which might be a read error. The chain uses TRBV2 and TRBJ2-5; D perhaps matches TRBD2 (7 bases). The CDR3 is 15 amino acids. Germline V gives CDR1 SNHLY, CDR2 FYNNEI. In nucleotides, the CDR3 is TGTGCCAGCAATCTGAGGGGGGGAGCGGAAGAGACCCAGCACTTC. Its protein is CASNLRGGAEETQHF.

Ten or more counts support this clonotype. The rearrangement joins TRBV7-6 to TRBJ2-1; 7 positions match TRBD2. The junction had 9 bases not matched to a gene; V was cut back by 5 bases and J by 5 bases. The CDR3 is 15 residues long. Germline V CDR1 and CDR2: SGHVS, FNYEAQ. The CDR3 coding sequence is TGTGCCAGCAGCGGACAAGCGGGGCCCCACAATGAGCAGTTCTTC. Translated, it gives CASSGQAGPHNEQFF.

This clonotype came up a few times. This chain links TRBV28 with TRBJ2-1; possible D gene TRBD1, 6 bases. Germline CDR1 and CDR2: MDHEN and SYDVKM. V shed 5 bases and J shed 9 bases, with 26 bases lying between them. This CDR3 has 17 amino acids. This chain's CDR3 is CASSPVGGGLWPGEQFF. As DNA, the CDR3 is TGTGCCAGCAGTCCCGTAGGGGGTGGGTTATGGCCTGGTGAGCAGTTCTTC.

This clonotype was seen more than once but under ten times. CDR3 nucleotide sequence: TGCAGTGCTGACAAGGGAGGGGGCGAGTTTCCATTCTACGAGCAGTACTTC. It codes for CSADKGGGEFPFYEQYF. The chain is built from TRBV20-1 and TRBJ2-7; TRBD1 or TRBD2 may be the D gene (7 bases each). Deletions cut 5 bases from V and 3 bases from J, with 26 bases between. This CDR3 spans 17 amino acids. The germline V gene has CDR1 DFQATT and CDR2 SNEGSKA (reference sequence).

This clonotype showed up many times. The rearrangement joins TRBV3-1 to TRBJ2-1, with D unresolved. CDR1 is LGHDT and CDR2 is YNNKEL in the germline V gene (reference sequence). Trimming stripped 0 bases from V and 8 bases from J, with 20 bases between. The CDR3 loop spans 17 amino acids. CDR3: CASSQDLGSDSWDEQFF. In DNA, the CDR3 is TGTGCCAGCAGCCAAGATCTGGGGTCGGATTCTTGGGATGAGCAGTTCTTC.

This clonotype was found many times. The chain is built from TRBV2 and TRBJ1-5, with 7 nucleotides matching TRBD1. The CDR3 covers 14 residues. V was pared by 6 bases and J by 6 bases, with 8 bases of the junction left unmatched. From germline, CDR1 is SNHLY and CDR2 FYNNEI. The CDR3 bases are TGTGCCAGCAGAGAGGGACAGTTCATTCAGCCCCAGCATTTT. This sequence encodes CASREGQFIQPQHF.

The table lists this clonotype with many counts. This chain connects TRBV12-3 or TRBV12-4 to TRBJ1-1; 7 bases line up with TRBD1. Trimming took 5 bases from V and 0 from J; bases not matched to a gene: 6. CDR3 size: 15 residues. The CDR3: CASSPSTGMNTEAFF. In nucleotides, the CDR3 is TGTGCCAGCAGTCCCTCGACAGGGATGAACACTGAAGCTTTCTTT.

This clonotype was picked up a small number of times. Lacking the conserved final phenylalanine or tryptophan, this CDR3 likely reflects a read error. The chain employs TRBV15 and TRBJ2-5, with D perhaps matching TRBD1 (5 bases). The length of the CDR3 is 13 residues. Germline V lookup: CDR1 LNHNV, CDR2 YYDKDF (reference sequence). V lost 4 bases, J lost 3 bases, and 9 bases lay in between. The CDR3 is CATSIAREETQYL. CDR3 sequence (DNA): TGTGCCACCAGCATCGCCAGGGAAGAGACCCAGTACCTC.

This clonotype was seen a handful of times. V is TRBV11-1 and J is TRBJ2-7; 10 bases match TRBD2. The V gene end was trimmed by 9 bases and the J gene end by 6 bases; junction bases not matched to a gene: 8. The CDR3 is 13 amino acids. Germline CDR1 is SGHAT and CDR2 is FQDESV (reference sequence). The CDR3 nucleotides read TGTGCCAGTGGACTAGCGGCACTCGGCGAGCAGTACTTC. Translated, it gives CASGLAALGEQYF.

This clonotype was counted only a few times. The rearrangement joins TRBV3-1 to TRBJ2-7; the D is unclear. The germline gives CDR1 LGHDT, CDR2 YNNKEL (reference sequence). The CDR3 spans 15 residues. The V end lost 4 bases, the J end lost 1 base, and 14 bases lay between the germline ends. In DNA, the CDR3 is TGTGCCAGCAGCCTAAAGCGCAGGCAGTCCTACGAGCAGTACTTC. It translates to CASSLKRRQSYEQYF.

This clonotype was seen more than once but under ten times. V is TRBV25-1 and J is TRBJ2-7, with TRBD2 matching 8 bases. The germline gives CDR1 MGHDK, CDR2 SYGVNS. The CDR3 sequence is 13 residues long. Losses at the gene ends were 8 bases for V and 3 bases for J; bases not matched to a gene: 6. CDR3 protein: CASLERESYEQYF. The CDR3 nucleotides read TGTGCCAGCTTGGAGCGGGAGAGCTACGAGCAGTACTTC.